Below, one TCR beta chain is given with its context. Its specificity is unknown. These data originate in a study of T-cell reconstitution after alpha-beta-depleted transplantation in children. Study outcomes and limitations: Several hundred expanded graft clones reportedly supplied alpha-beta T cells about two months after transplant. It was newly produced T cells that mostly accounted for T-cell counts and diversity one year after transplant.

Using unique molecular identifiers, the investigators prepared the TCRbeta library. TCRdb reprocessed the PCR reads via MiXCR and lists one record per CDR3 protein. The sample records just over 950,000 distinct CDR3 sequences, under 30% being singletons. The CDR3 loop spans 12 amino acids. The germline gives CDR1 ENHRY, CDR2 SYGVKD. J gave up 6 bases and V 6 bases, and 4 bases lay outside the gene matches. The receptor comes from a boy younger than two who had a stem cell transplant for SCID, so the T cells may come from the graft donor. V usage is TRBV10-3 and J usage is TRBJ2-7; 8 nucleotides line up with TRBD1. The sequencing used PBMCs, mostly from graft donor cells, collected 360 days after TCRalphabeta/CD19-depleted stem cell transplant. The CDR3 DNA follows: TGTGCCATCAGCCCAGGGGGCGCCGAGCAGTACTTC. Encoded protein: CAISPGGAEQYF.